These T cell receptor beta chains were read from a single sample in a study of shared clonotypes between healthy human individuals. The repertoire was sequenced with immunoSEQ multiplex PCR; TCRdb's copy has only in-frame clones and lacks some. The repertoire has roughly 2.1 million clones, about 93% of them found once; the top ten carry under 2%. The specimen sequenced was naive CD8+ T cells from PBMCs. The receptors here all came from a man between 18 and 29 years old in good health. Some clones in this sample may be carry-over from other donors' samples. Both conserved end residues are part of each CDR3.

CDR3aa,j_gene,v_gene
CASKPRDPYGKLFF,TRBJ1-4,TRBV13
CASSRLAGGQETQYF,TRBJ2-5,TRBV6-5
CASSWTGGFYEQYF,TRBJ2-7,TRBV27
CASSFRLAGTSYNEQFF,TRBJ2-1,TRBV7-3
CASSYTDTSNYGYTF,TRBJ1-2,TRBV6-5
CASSSWTGGNEKLFF,TRBJ1-4,TRBV11-2
CASSADRGTEAFF,TRBJ1-1,TRBV9
CASSQDPGHLTYEQYF,TRBJ2-7,TRBV4-1
CAISETERTEAFF,TRBJ1-1,TRBV10-3
CASSQAVGMNTEAFF,TRBJ1-1,TRBV4-1
CASSRRLGNEQFF,TRBJ2-1,TRBV14
CASSLLTGSGGYTF,TRBJ1-2,TRBV27
CASSIFPPSGLAGDQETQYF,TRBJ2-5,TRBV19
CASSQAYRLAGERTDTQYF,TRBJ2-3,TRBV4-2
CASSRPRTSNEKLFF,TRBJ1-4,TRBV7-8
CASSLGGQGSSYEQYF,TRBJ2-7,TRBV5-1
CASSLLGGIGNTIYF,TRBJ1-3,TRBV27
CASSYGRDRPIQPQHF,TRBJ1-5,TRBV6-6
CASSPRGPRWTQYF,TRBJ2-5,TRBV28
CASSLVINEQFF,TRBJ2-1,TRBV5-4
CASIGRESYEQYF,TRBJ2-7,TRBV27
CASTPLAEQEQYF,TRBJ2-7,TRBV28
CASSQLLESGGTEAFF,TRBJ1-1,TRBV11-2
CASSLIPRPIDGYTF,TRBJ1-2,TRBV5-6
CASSLGWDTRTDTQYF,TRBJ2-3,TRBV5-5
CASTDRNYGYTF,TRBJ1-2,TRBV5-1
CASRKDGANEKLFF,TRBJ1-4,TRBV7-9
CASSSIHLRSNEQYF,TRBJ2-7,TRBV28
CASSLSWGREQYF,TRBJ2-7,TRBV27
CASSSGSHEQYF,TRBJ2-7,TRBV28
CASSLAGQGTDTQYF,TRBJ2-3,TRBV5-6
CASSQVHVGQGVGEQYF,TRBJ2-7,TRBV7-9
CASSWGEGRETQYF,TRBJ2-5,TRBV9
CASSVEGRTGELFF,TRBJ2-2,TRBV9
CASSSWTGSYEQYF,TRBJ2-7,TRBV7-2
CASSYRGSYNEQFF,TRBJ2-1,TRBV6-6
CASSAGTGFYEQYF,TRBJ2-7,TRBV9
CASSPGRTDTQYF,TRBJ2-3,TRBV19
CTSSQGLAGINSYEQYF,TRBJ2-7,TRBV1
CASSLGVYEQFF,TRBJ2-1,TRBV7-9
CATSKRAGVYEQYF,TRBJ2-7,TRBV15